The 12 T cell receptor beta chains below come from one sample, sequenced in a study of blood T cell repertoires in COVID-19. The repertoire was sequenced with immunoSEQ multiplex PCR; TCRdb's copy has only in-frame clones and lacks some. The sample has a few hundred thousand clones, roughly 89% seen once; the top ten hold around 3%. Sequenced sample: peripheral blood. These TCRs come from a woman in her twenties or thirties with active or convalescent COVID-19.

The rearrangement uses TRBV27 and TRBJ1-3, with unresolved D. Per germline, CDR1 MNHEY and CDR2 SMNVEV (reference sequence). With 9 bases removed from V and 0 bases from J, the gap between germline ends came to 12 bases. The CDR3 has 14 residues. CDR3 nucleotide sequence: TGTGCCAGACTCCCGGAGGGCTCTGGAAACACCATATATTTT. Translation gives CARLPEGSGNTIYF.

The CDR3 loop is CAIRPGTVSSHPKTLISYEQYF. Here the CDR3 DNA reads TGTGCCATCAGACCCGGGACAGTTTCCTCCCACCCAAAAACACTCATCTCCTACGAGCAGTACTTC. V gene TRBV10-3 combines with J gene TRBJ2-7, with TRBD1 matching over 7 bases. The germline CDR1 and CDR2 sequences are ENHRY and SYGVKD. This CDR3 has 22 residues. J lost 0 bases, V lost 6 bases, and 29 bases had no gene match.

Of note for this clone: At the DNA level, this CDR3 is encoded by other sequences in the same sample as well. The genes are TRBV18 and TRBJ1-1; possible D gene TRBD1, 6 bases. The V end lost 3 bases, the J end lost 2 bases, and 10 bases lay between the germline ends. The CDR3 sequence is 14 residues long. Germline V gene sequence: CDR1 KGHSH, CDR2 LQKENI. CDR3 sequence reads: CASSPTGGNTEAFF. CDR3 sequence (DNA): TGTGCCAGCTCACCGACAGGCGGAAACACTGAAGCTTTCTTT.

The chain recombines TRBV7-9 with TRBJ2-1, with 7 bases identical to TRBD2. V lost 2 bases, J lost 8 bases, and 12 bases stayed unmatched. Germline loops: CDR1 SEHNR, CDR2 FQNEAQ (reference sequence). The length of the CDR3 is 16 residues. Written as DNA, the CDR3 is TGTGCCAGCAGCTTAATCCTCCGGGGGGACTTCCATGAGCAGTTCTTC. It codes for CASSLILRGDFHEQFF.

The chain recombines TRBV19 with TRBJ2-1; 9 bases match TRBD1. Germline V gene sequence: CDR1 LNHDA, CDR2 SQIVND (reference sequence). The CDR3 is made up of 17 amino acids. The trim removed 3 bases at V and 6 bases at J, leaving 12 bases unmatched. As DNA, the CDR3 is TGTGCCAGTAGTATTAGTGGGACAGGGTATAAAAGCAATGAGCAGTTCTTC. Amino acid sequence: CASSISGTGYKSNEQFF.

This clone came up once. The chain is built from TRBV7-9 and TRBJ2-5, with 8 nucleotides matching TRBD2. The CDR3 sequence is 15 residues long. Unmatched junction bases numbered 9, after V lost 5 bases and J lost 4 bases. Germline V lookup: CDR1 SEHNR, CDR2 FQNEAQ (reference sequence). Written as DNA, the CDR3 is TGTGCCAGCAGCCCCGGACTAGCCCTCCCAGAGACCCAGTACTTC. Its protein is CASSPGLALPETQYF.

This clone was observed a single time. This chain links TRBV5-8 with TRBJ2-5, with 8 bases aligning to TRBD1. After removal of 1 base from V and 7 bases from J, the junction contained 3 bases not matched to a gene. CDR1 SGHTS and CDR2 YDEGEE come from the germline V gene. There are 13 residues in the CDR3. CDR3 region: CASSLRGTGTQYF. CDR3 bases: TGTGCCAGCAGCTTGAGAGGGACAGGGACCCAGTACTTC. Filled out from reference TRBV5-8 and TRBJ2-5, the complete variable domain reads EAGVTQSPTHLIKTRGQQATLRCSPISGHTSVYWYQQALGLGLQFLLWYDEGEERNRGNFPPRFSGRQFPNYSSELNVNALELEDSALYLCASSLRGTGTQYFGPGTRLLVL.

This clone has only a few counts. Other DNA sequences in the same sample also yield this CDR3. The chain combines TRBV2 with TRBJ2-7, with 9 bases fitting TRBD1. The CDR3 extends over 12 amino acids. CDR1 and CDR2 (germline): SNHLY, FYNNEI. J was trimmed by 3 bases and V by 8 bases; bases with no gene match: 2. The CDR3 here is CASGGQGYEQYF. DNA of the CDR3: TGTGCCAGCGGGGGACAGGGCTACGAGCAGTACTTC.

The chain links TRBV10-3 to TRBJ2-2, with 12 positions matching TRBD2. The germline V gene has CDR1 ENHRY and CDR2 SYGVKD. V lost 10 bases, J lost 0 bases, and 6 bases stayed unmatched. There are 16 residues in the CDR3. The CDR3, as DNA: TGTGCCACCGGGACTAGCGGGCCTCCGAACACCGGGGAGCTGTTTTTT. Translated: CATGTSGPPNTGELFF.

DNA for the CDR3: TGTGCCAGCAGACTACGTCGTAGGACCGGGGAGCTGTTTTTT. Residues: CASRLRRRTGELFF. The chain couples TRBV27 to TRBJ2-2, with no clear D. The V gene lost 6 bases and the J gene lost 5 bases, with 13 bases spanning the gap. CDR1 and CDR2 (germline): MNHEY, SMNVEV (reference sequence). The CDR3 spans 14 residues.

The chain links TRBV19 to TRBJ2-3; D might be TRBD1 (6 bases). The length of the CDR3 is 13 residues. V was shortened by 2 bases and J by 4 bases, with 7 bases between the two germline ends. Germline values: CDR1 LNHDA, CDR2 SQIVND (reference sequence). This CDR3 is CASSIKGADTQYF. The CDR3 DNA sequence: TGTGCCAGTAGTATAAAGGGGGCAGATACGCAGTATTTT.

The chain carries TRBV5-1 and TRBJ1-2; D is possibly TRBD1 (5 bases). The CDR3 has 14 amino acids. CDR1 SGHRS and CDR2 YFSETQ come from the germline V gene. The germline V and J ends were trimmed by 0 bases and 4 bases, with 10 bases remaining between them. The CDR3 loop is CASSLDSGGYGYTF. The CDR3 bases are TGCGCCAGCAGCTTGGACAGCGGGGGCTATGGCTACACCTTC. Full variable domain (rest looked up from reference TRBV5-1 and TRBJ1-2): KAGVTQTPRYLIKTRGQQVTLSCSPISGHRSVSWYQQTPGQGLQFLFEYFSETQRNKGNFPGRFSGRQFSNSRSEMNVSTLELGDSALYLCASSLDSGGYGYTFGSGTRLTVV.